This entry concerns a single T cell receptor (beta chain). This clone was detected only a few times. Its antigen is still unknown. Per-base qualities were not stored, and no clone one base away is much larger. Library generation was performed with the immunoSEQ multiplex PCR assay. The multiplex PCR relied on a mix of 60 forward primers for TCR Vbeta segments and 13 reverse primers for TCR Jbeta segments. The CDR3 region of rearranged TCR beta genes was amplified from genomic DNA with a multiplex PCR assay. The Illumina HiSeq System was used to sequence the amplified TCR beta libraries as 87-base-pair reads. The study's own analysis went as follows. Across the roughly 600 repertoires, a later analysis counted roughly 77 million unique TCR beta chains, 9.5 million to 13 million of which were shared by at least two donors. Raw reads were error-corrected and collapsed into unique sequences by a nearest-neighbor algorithm in which closely related sequences were merged to remove PCR and sequencing errors. CDR3 sequences were aligned to IMGT reference sequences to assign V, D and J gene segments. Each retained sequence needed at least a six-nucleotide match to both a V gene segment and a J gene segment. A rearrangement counted as productive if the CDR3 had no stop codons and remained in frame with V and J, and every other rearrangement counted as non-productive. CDR3 was defined by IMGT convention, running from the second conserved V-encoded cysteine to the conserved J-encoded phenylalanine. The earlier analysis of 587 of the donors excluded any sequence lacking an unambiguous match to a single V gene segment. In an earlier analysis of several hundred of the donors, a V segment was called functional when productive rearrangements were above 56.7%, and segregating when the standard deviation between donors exceeded 5%. To diagnose cytomegalovirus status from the catalog of TCR beta chain sequences, a statistical classification framework was built. In a later analysis, V and J genes were assigned by comparing TCR nucleotide sequences against IMGT/GENE-DB human TR gene sequences. In a later analysis, CDR3 sequences and most-parsimonious VDJ recombination scenarios were assigned using the TCRdist pipeline. In a later analysis, every TCR beta chain was defined by the combination of its CDR3 amino acid sequence and its V-gene family, and reads without a unique V-gene family were dropped. In a later analysis, 450 to 600 highly shared, low-generation-probability nucleotide sequences were removed to address suspected cross-contamination and a sequencing artifact. For each public chain, a later analysis derived a clonal expansion index from normalized ranks of inferred template counts within each repertoire. In a later analysis, generation probabilities were computed using a VDJ recombination model fitted to out-of-frame rearrangements, and the results were checked against IGoR. A later analysis scored TCR-TCR, TCR-HLA and TCR-CMV co-occurrence with hypergeometric tests, applying a repertoire-size bias correction to TCR pairs. In a later analysis, false discovery rates were estimated by permuting HLA or CMV assignments 20 times. In a later analysis, co-occurring TCRs were grouped using DBSCAN, and TCRdist sequence similarity was added for clustering within HLA-allele-positive subsets. Repertoires with fewer than 30,000 or more than 120,000 public chains were left out of co-occurrence clustering, as were five repertoires with anomalous nucleotide sharing. The table was pulled from immuneACCESS by TCRdb, which kept in-frame rearrangements only. Such tables lose some clones; where checked, under half of the loss comes from unresolved V genes, and the rest has no known cause. V and J calls and clone size are as listed in that table; D and trimming were resolved from the DNA. The table for this sample lists roughly 160,000 clones; roughly 85% of them were counted only once. The ten most abundant clones make up more than 13% of the sample.

The cohort comprised approximately 700 healthy bone marrow donors. At the time of sampling, all cohort members were nominally healthy, though unrecorded immune exposures were likely present. The donor tested CMV seropositive and was one of the 289 seropositive cohort members. A peripheral blood sample was collected from each donor, and TCR beta sequencing was performed on peripheral blood mononuclear cells. The Qiagen DNeasy Blood Extraction Kit was used to extract genomic DNA from the blood cell samples. The data belong to a study of cytomegalovirus exposure and HLA in healthy donors (dated by TCRdb to the late 2010s). Study-wide context: According to an earlier analysis of 587 of the donors, some 180 million T cells yielded 120 million or so unique TCR beta sequences and 276 Gb of sequence data. In the later analysis, no new phenotypic data were used to find candidate immune exposures; instead, reliance was placed on TCR beta sequences and their occurrence across donors. The number of typed donors differed by locus: about 629-630 for A, B, C, DRB1 and DQB1; approximately 520 for DQA1; some 590 for DPA1; and around 470 for DPB1. Of the 300 to 500 genotyped donors, over 80% were placed in the genetic ancestry cluster associated with self-reported Caucasian donors. The study aimed to test whether signatures of past pathogen exposure could be identified by cataloging public T cell receptors. Roughly 5 DR-DQ haplotypes were treated as single units for association and clustering because of strong linkage in the cohort. Every discovery cohort repertoire had been produced on one sequencing platform. Besides the first cohort of 666 subjects, a separate validation cohort made up of around 120 different subjects was used. About 310 gigabases of sequencing data and 70 million to 100 million unique TCR sequences were included in an early release covering several hundred HLA-typed donors. To predict cytomegalovirus infection status, the study brought together high-throughput TCR immunosequencing, statistical association of individual TCRs with disease status, and machine learning. The T cell repertoires of 550 to 850 subjects were profiled by immunosequencing and related to cytomegalovirus serostatus. An earlier analysis of approximately 580 of the donors used high-throughput TCR beta sequencing to judge whether each TCR beta V gene segment behaved as functional or pseudogenic. In a later analysis, previously published TCR beta repertoires from 550 to 700 donors were re-analyzed and high-resolution HLA genotyping was added so that TCR occurrence patterns could be studied. Alongside the repertoire data, information on donor age, sex, ethnicity and CMV serostatus was compiled. Genome-wide SNP genotypes for about 65% of the 666 donors were used in a later genetic analysis, which treated that subset as a discovery cohort. Among some 400 genotyped donors of the cohort, an average of about 220,000 unique TCR beta nucleotide sequences was sequenced per donor, of which about 20% were non-productive. HLA typing included class I and class II loci at four-digit resolution.

In the germline V gene (reference sequence), CDR1 corresponds to MNHNY and CDR2 to SVGAGI. The V end loses 5 bases and the J end loses 8 bases, and a stretch of 9 bases separates them. The CDR3 sequence holds 11 residues, the cysteine and phenylalanine included. Only CDR3 DNA is held: 33 bases, read in frame from base 1. Study-wide findings and limitations: Immune exposure information for the cohort was limited to CMV serostatus. Correlated functional status among segregating V segments might be attributable to linkage disequilibrium, but an unknown experimental factor could not be ruled out. According to a later analysis, most CMV-associated TCR beta chains appeared to be HLA-restricted, and the HLA associations seemed to be driven largely by CMV exposure. Only TCR beta chains were sequenced in this cohort, and the absence of alpha or paired-chain data limited detectable features. Roughly uniform sequencing depth across donors was assumed in presence/absence analyses, although this assumption may not hold. At a false discovery rate of 0.05, a later analysis linked 16,000 or so TCR beta sequences to specific HLA alleles. A later genetic analysis reported fewer N-insertions in productive TCRs among donors in an Asian-associated ancestry cluster than the 666-donor mean. The study gave a list of some 150 TCR beta chains associated with cytomegalovirus. The authors suggested that the approach could potentially be extended to other disease states and immunological phenotypes. When HLA alleles, especially DR and DQ, strongly co-occurred, attributing TCR associations to individual alleles was difficult. In an earlier analysis of 587 of the donors, most TCR beta V segments appeared in productive rearrangements about 87% or about 30% of the time, broadly matching IMGT annotations. V-gene and J-gene trimming of TCR beta chains was associated with a missense DCLRE1C variant in a later genetic analysis, and the association was replicated in an independent cohort. While some public TCRs were present in many individuals, most TCR sequences turned up only very rarely across donors. In vitro tests confirmed that a few of the cytomegalovirus-associated TCR beta chains recognize cytomegalovirus antigens. The sequencing pipeline was judged likely to have produced a cluster of highly shared sequence variants as a technical artifact. A further reported finding was that TCR beta sequences accurately predicted the HLA-A and HLA-B alleles for most subjects in the first cohort. Because some donors lacked HLA typing at each locus, the association tests relied only on the typed subset. Because the 87-base-pair reads could not distinguish some IMGT-functional V segments, including TRBV6-2 and TRBV6-3, those segments were excluded. According to a later analysis, TCR association rates differed among HLA loci, with DRB1 alleles showing the most associated TCRs and HLA-C alleles showing the fewest. In both the original and validation cohorts, the classifier was reported to diagnose cytomegalovirus status with high specificity and sensitivity. In a later analysis, HLA-associated TCR beta chains showed more clonal expansion and lower generation probabilities than non-associated chains that were equally common. A later analysis reported that several top co-occurrence clusters appeared linked to parvovirus B19, influenza, CMV and Epstein-Barr virus. Roughly 15 rarely observed V segments, including chromosome 9 orphons, were excluded from the earlier analysis of approximately 500 of the donors because counts were too low.

The TCR was taken from a man aged 45-65 years in good health and CMV-seropositive. Recombination connected TRBV6-6 to TRBJ1-1, with the D gene call left open. The specimen was PBMCs. The CDR3 reads as follows: CASSQAPEAFF. The sequence in DNA is TGTGCCAGCAGTCAGGCCCCGGAAGCTTTCTTT.